Below, 11 T cell receptor beta chains from the same sample are listed, as sequenced in a study of blood T cell repertoires in COVID-19. Sequencing was performed with immunoSEQ multiplex PCR; in TCRdb, only in-frame clones are kept and a portion is missing. The profile shows about 350,000 clones, 85% to 90% of them singletons. Input material: peripheral blood. The receptors here all came from a woman aged 50 to 65 with COVID-19, enrolled during active disease.

The genes are TRBV28 and TRBJ2-7, with D maybe TRBD2 (5 bases). Trimming removed 9 bases at V and 2 bases at J, with 14 bases between. The V gene's germline CDR1 is MDHEN and CDR2 SYDVKM. The CDR3 is made up of 13 amino acids. CDR3 protein: CASAPRVAYEQYF. CDR3 DNA: TGTGCCAGTGCACCGCGGGTTGCCTACGAGCAGTACTTC.

This chain uses TRBV12-5 with TRBJ2-7; D not resolved. The CDR3 sequence is 13 residues long. Germline assignment: CDR1 LGHNT and CDR2 FRNRAP. Trimming took off 3 bases at V and 3 bases at J, with 9 bases between the two ends. In nucleotides, the CDR3 is TGTGCTAGTGGTTTCCTTAATCGCTACGAGCAGTACTTC. This translates into CASGFLNRYEQYF. The full variable domain, completed using reference TRBV12-5 and TRBJ2-7, is DARVTQTPRHKVTEMGQEVTMRCQPILGHNTVFWYRQTMMQGLELLAYFRNRAPLDDSGMPKDRFSAEMPDATLATLKIQPSEPRDSAVYFCASGFLNRYEQYFGPGTRLTVT.

CDR3 sequence: CASSRGGSNGYTF. The CDR3 region has the DNA TGCGCCAGCAGCCGAGGGGGATCCAATGGCTACACCTTC. The chain combines TRBV23-1 with TRBJ1-2; D might be TRBD1 (6 bases). TRBV23-1 is placed among ORFs of uncertain function. This CDR3 is 13 amino acids long. Trimming removed 6 bases at V and 6 bases at J, with 14 bases between.

The chain recombines TRBV30 with TRBJ1-6; weak D call: TRBD1 (5 bases). V was cut by 4 bases and J by 4 bases, with 8 bases left in between. The CDR3 covers 13 residues. CDR1 is GTSNPN and CDR2 is SVGIG in the germline V gene (reference sequence). The CDR3 loop is CAWTGRYNSPLHF. CDR3 DNA sequence: TGTGCCTGGACAGGGAGGTATAATTCACCCCTCCACTTT.

This clone was counted a single time. V and J are TRBV7-9 and TRBJ2-7; 8 positions match TRBD1. J was trimmed by 0 bases and V by 7 bases; bases with no gene match: 5. Germline V CDR1 and CDR2: SEHNR, FQNEAQ (reference sequence). This CDR3 comprises 14 residues. CDR3 protein: CASNRQGPSYEQYF. The DNA for the CDR3 is TGTGCCAGCAACCGACAGGGGCCCTCCTACGAGCAGTACTTC.

The rearrangement links TRBV6-5 to TRBJ2-7, with TRBD2 as a possible D gene (7 bases). Germline assignment: CDR1 MNHEY and CDR2 SVGAGI. V was clipped by 2 bases and J by 3 bases, with 11 bases between them. This CDR3 is 14 amino acids long. The CDR3 region has the DNA TGTGCCAGCAGTTACCGGGGGGCAATCTACGAGCAGTACTTC. Its translation: CASSYRGAIYEQYF.

V and J are TRBV10-3 and TRBJ1-6, with TRBD1 matching over 7 bases. CDR1 ENHRY and CDR2 SYGVKD come from the germline V gene. The CDR3 sequence is 13 residues long. Unmatched junction bases numbered 6, after V lost 11 bases and J lost 5 bases. The CDR3: CAARDSHNSPLHF. Written as DNA, the CDR3 is TGTGCCGCCAGGGACAGCCATAATTCACCCCTCCACTTT.

The chain carries TRBV5-1 and TRBJ2-3; 8 bases match TRBD2. This CDR3 region has 18 residues. Trimming cost V 2 bases and J 2 bases; bases outside gene matches: 13. Germline V gene lookup returns CDR1 SGHRS and CDR2 YFSETQ. CDR3 sequence: CASSFIVRTSGNTDTQYF. For the CDR3, the DNA is TGCGCCAGCAGCTTTATAGTTCGAACTAGCGGAAACACAGATACGCAGTATTTT.

The rearrangement uses TRBV10-3 and TRBJ1-1; TRBD1 matches at 8 bases. V lost 7 bases and J lost 4; bases outside the gene matches: 11. Germline V gene sequence: CDR1 ENHRY, CDR2 SYGVKD. This CDR3 comprises 15 residues. The CDR3 DNA reads TGTGCCATCAAACGAGGTGGACAGGGAGGCACTGAAGCTTTCTTT. As protein: CAIKRGGQGGTEAFF.

The table lists this clone with a count of one. This chain links TRBV4-2 with TRBJ2-5; 9 nucleotides line up with TRBD2. Germline values: CDR1 LGHNA, CDR2 YNFKEQ. Trimming cost V 5 bases and J 5 bases; bases outside gene matches: 6. This CDR3 comprises 14 residues. For the CDR3, the DNA is TGTGCCAGCAGCGGTAGCGGGGGAGGGGAGACCCAGTACTTC. It yields the protein CASSGSGGGETQYF.

The V call is TRBV2, the J call TRBJ2-7; maybe TRBD1 (5 bases). V was trimmed by 5 bases and J by 4 bases, leaving 9 bases between them. Germline loops: CDR1 SNHLY, CDR2 FYNNEI. This CDR3 has 12 amino acids. The CDR3 DNA sequence: TGTGCCAGCAGTATGACAGTTTACGAGCAGTACTTC. It yields the protein CASSMTVYEQYF. Drawing the rest from reference TRBV2 and TRBJ2-7, the complete variable domain is EPEVTQTPSHQVTQMGQEVILRCVPISNHLYFYWYRQILGQKVEFLVSFYNNEISEKSEIFDDQFSVERPDGSNFTLKIRSTKLEDSAMYFCASSMTVYEQYFGPGTRLTVT.